This record looks at one T cell receptor (beta chain) sequence and its context. Germline CDR1 SGHNT, CDR2 YENEEA. V was cut by 2 bases and J by 1 base, with 5 bases left in between. The CDR3 is 13 residues long. TCRdb's copy holds only in-frame clones and misses some; the assay was immunoSEQ multiplex PCR. The sample holds 55,000 to 70,000 clones, about 83% seen once. The record originates from a study of OX40 agonist ivuxolimab in advanced cancers. The overall study: Hepatocellular carcinoma, melanoma, renal cell or head and neck cancer was diagnosed in the dose-escalation patients.

The chain carries TRBV11-3 and TRBJ1-1; no clear D. The sample was CD4+ or CD8+ T cells sorted from blood, taken in a trial of the OX40 agonist ivuxolimab. This receptor was obtained from an adult with an advanced solid tumor such as melanoma, head and neck, liver or kidney cancer. CDR3: CASSLRPNTEAFF. CDR3 in DNA: TGTGCCAGCAGCTTACGACCGAACACTGAAGCTTTCTTT.